A selection of T cell receptor beta chains follows, all from one sample in a study of T-cell memory formation after mild COVID-19. TCRdb passed the 5' RACE reads through MiXCR, listing each CDR3 protein once. The sample carries approximately 240,000 distinct CDR3 sequences, roughly 17% recorded once. The sequenced sample was PBMCs or a T cell subset sorted from them (not recorded which). The origin of the receptors is a man aged 18-30 years who had mild COVID-19 (a few samples of this study predate the infection). Cell type and time point are not known. Both conserved end residues are part of each CDR3. The D gene is left open where the match is weak. Clone size appears in some rows only: once, few, many, or a class for an expanded clone.

TRBV7-2,TRBJ1-1,-,-,CASSLARQGESEAFF,TGTGCCAGCAGCTTAGCGCGCCAAGGGGAGTCTGAAGCTTTCTTT
TRBV10-3,TRBJ1-5,-,few,CAIRADFNQPQHF,TGTGCCATCAGGGCGGACTTCAATCAGCCCCAGCATTTT
TRBV4-3,TRBJ1-1,-,few,CASSPQGEMNTEAFF,TGCGCCAGCAGCCCTCAGGGTGAAATGAACACTGAAGCTTTCTTT
TRBV7-2,TRBJ2-4,-,few,CASSAPGGTNIQYF,TGTGCCAGCAGCGCCCCCGGGGGCACAAACATTCAGTACTTC
TRBV5-1,TRBJ2-5,-,-,CASSEGRYQETQYF,TGCGCCAGCAGCGAGGGACGGTACCAAGAGACCCAGTACTTC
TRBV7-3,TRBJ2-1,TRBD2,few,CASRRLAGGPQFF,TGTGCCAGCAGACGACTAGCGGGGGGGCCCCAGTTCTTC
TRBV20-1,TRBJ2-1,-,-,CSARVGPPTDEQFF,TGCAGTGCTAGAGTGGGACCCCCTACGGATGAGCAGTTCTTC
TRBV6-6,TRBJ1-2,-,-,CASSLGRELGYGYTF,TGTGCCAGCAGTTTGGGCAGAGAACTGGGCTATGGCTACACCTTC
TRBV7-2,TRBJ1-6,-,few,CASSLGGVQGNSPLHF,TGTGCCAGCAGCTTAGGGGGGGTCCAGGGGAATTCACCCCTCCACTTT
TRBV2,TRBJ1-5,TRBD1,-,CASSHRTGLNQPQHF,TGTGCCAGCAGTCACAGGACAGGGTTAAATCAGCCCCAGCATTTT
TRBV11-2,TRBJ1-2,-,-,CASSLEIARSYGYTF,TGTGCCAGCAGCTTAGAAATCGCCAGGTCCTATGGCTACACCTTC
TRBV10-3,TRBJ2-7,TRBD2,-,CAISGLAVYYEQYF,TGTGCCATCAGTGGGCTAGCGGTCTACTACGAGCAGTACTTC
TRBV4-3,TRBJ2-1,TRBD2,-,CASSLGLDSYNEQFF,TGCGCCAGCAGCCTCGGACTAGACTCCTACAATGAGCAGTTCTTC
TRBV29-1,TRBJ1-2,-,-,CSVARSNYGYTF,TGCAGCGTTGCGAGGTCAAACTATGGCTACACCTTC
TRBV5-1,TRBJ1-1,-,few,CASSLGPIGNTEAFF,TGCGCCAGCAGCTTGGGACCCATAGGGAACACTGAAGCTTTCTTT
TRBV5-1,TRBJ2-5,-,few,CASSLGGPQETQYF,TGCGCCAGCAGCTTGGGGGGCCCCCAAGAGACCCAGTACTTC
TRBV3-1,TRBJ2-5,TRBD2,-,CASSQDMTSRETQYF,TGTGCCAGCAGCCAAGATATGACTAGCCGCGAGACCCAGTACTTC
TRBV20-1,TRBJ2-7,-,-,CSARDQGQGGFEQYF,TGCAGTGCTAGAGATCAGGGCCAGGGAGGTTTCGAGCAGTACTTC
TRBV11-2,TRBJ2-1,-,-,CASSLNRVGNEQFF,TGTGCCAGCAGCTTGAACAGGGTGGGCAATGAGCAGTTCTTC
TRBV2,TRBJ2-4,TRBD2,many,CASSDLGLAARAKNIQYF,TGTGCCAGCAGTGATTTGGGACTAGCGGCTAGAGCCAAAAACATTCAGTACTTC
TRBV5-1,TRBJ1-1,-,-,CASSFRVSSTEAFF,TGCGCCAGCAGCTTCCGAGTTTCGAGCACTGAAGCTTTCTTT
TRBV7-9,TRBJ1-1,-,many,CASRETENTEAFF,TGTGCCAGCAGGGAGACAGAGAACACTGAAGCTTTCTTT
TRBV12-3/TRBV12-4,TRBJ2-2,-,few,CASSVTTSTGELFF,TGTGCCAGCAGTGTAACCACTAGCACCGGGGAGCTGTTTTTT
TRBV12-3/TRBV12-4,TRBJ2-5,-,-,CASRKGEVLSETQYF,TGTGCCAGCAGAAAAGGGGAGGTGCTGAGCGAGACCCAGTACTTC
TRBV4-2,TRBJ2-5,-,many,CASSQGLAGLVETQYF,TGTGCCAGCAGCCAAGGGCTGGCGGGGCTGGTAGAGACCCAGTACTTC
TRBV5-1,TRBJ2-1,-,few,CASSPTARRYNEQFF,TGCGCCAGCAGCCCAACGGCCAGACGATACAATGAGCAGTTCTTC
TRBV5-1,TRBJ2-3,TRBD2,-,CASQRGVLAETDTQYF,TGCGCCAGCCAACGGGGGGTCCTCGCCGAAACAGATACGCAGTATTTT
TRBV4-2,TRBJ2-1,-,-,CASSQINEQFF,TGTGCCAGCAGCCAGATAAATGAGCAGTTCTTC
TRBV11-2,TRBJ1-2,-,-,CASRKGGSYGYTF,TGTGCCAGCAGAAAAGGGGGATCCTATGGCTACACCTTC
TRBV5-1,TRBJ1-4,-,few,CASSPTGFHEKLFF,TGCGCCAGCAGCCCGACAGGATTTCATGAAAAACTGTTTTTT
TRBV5-1,TRBJ1-1,-,many,CASSPGGIGTGRTEAFF,TGCGCCAGCAGCCCGGGGGGGATCGGGACCGGGAGAACTGAAGCTTTCTTT
TRBV7-2,TRBJ1-5,-,-,CASSPSGYSNQPQHF,TGTGCCAGCAGCCCAAGCGGGTATAGCAATCAGCCCCAGCATTTT
TRBV4-1,TRBJ1-3,-,-,CASSQYTPSSGNTIYF,TGCGCCAGCAGCCAATATACCCCAAGCTCTGGAAACACCATATATTTT
TRBV7-2,TRBJ2-1,TRBD2,many,CASSRTSGNEQFF,TGTGCCAGCAGCCGGACTAGCGGAAATGAGCAGTTCTTC
TRBV7-2,TRBJ2-7,TRBD2,-,CASSLRSGEDYEQYF,TGTGCCAGCAGCTTACGCAGCGGGGAGGACTACGAGCAGTACTTC
TRBV7-2,TRBJ1-6,-,few,CASSLGSASSYNSPLHF,TGTGCCAGCAGCTTAGGGTCAGCGAGCTCCTATAATTCACCCCTCCACTTT
TRBV7-2,TRBJ2-7,TRBD2,many,CASSPAGGEQYF,TGTGCCAGCAGCCCCGCGGGGGGCGAGCAGTACTTC
TRBV24-1,TRBJ2-3,-,-,CATSDLGGPASSSTDTQYF,TGTGCCACCAGTGATTTGGGGGGGCCTGCGTCCTCCAGCACAGATACGCAGTATTTT
TRBV20-1,TRBJ1-5,-,few,CSASPRGGRSHQPQHF,TGCAGTGCTAGTCCTAGGGGGGGGCGCTCCCATCAGCCCCAGCATTTT
TRBV6-6,TRBJ1-1,-,many,CASSLSMNTEAFF,TGTGCCAGCAGCTTAAGTATGAACACTGAAGCTTTCTTT
TRBV27,TRBJ2-3,-,many,CASSLRTPDTDTQYF,TGTGCCAGCAGTTTAAGGACTCCTGACACAGATACGCAGTATTTT
TRBV27,TRBJ1-1,TRBD1,-,CASSSWTGADTEAFF,TGTGCCAGCAGTTCCTGGACAGGGGCGGACACTGAAGCTTTCTTT
TRBV20-1,TRBJ2-3,TRBD2,-,CSARDAGGPDTQYF,TGCAGTGCTAGAGATGCGGGGGGGCCAGATACGCAGTATTTT
TRBV19,TRBJ1-1,-,few,CASSKQRNTEAFF,TGTGCCAGTAGTAAGCAGAGAAACACTGAAGCTTTCTTT
TRBV2,TRBJ1-2,-,-,CASSDSRGYTF,TGTGCCAGCAGTGATTCAAGGGGCTACACCTTC
TRBV7-2,TRBJ2-5,TRBD2,many,CASRSGGSQETQYF,TGTGCCAGCAGAAGCGGGGGCTCCCAAGAGACCCAGTACTTC
TRBV4-1,TRBJ2-3,-,few,CASSRGQGTQYF,TGCGCCAGCAGCCGGGGGCAGGGCACGCAGTATTTT
TRBV5-1,TRBJ2-1,TRBD2,few,CASTWTGTSGGDQFF,TGCGCCAGCACCTGGACCGGGACTAGCGGGGGAGACCAGTTCTTC
TRBV6-5,TRBJ1-1,-,-,CASSSVWRGTEAFF,TGTGCCAGCAGTTCCGTTTGGAGGGGCACTGAAGCTTTCTTT
TRBV2,TRBJ2-1,-,-,CASLWQGGNEQFF,TGTGCCAGCCTCTGGCAGGGGGGGAATGAGCAGTTCTTC
TRBV5-5,TRBJ2-1,-,many,CASSPLGGLVSEQFF,TGTGCCAGCAGCCCGCTGGGGGGTCTCGTGAGTGAGCAGTTCTTC
TRBV6-5,TRBJ2-1,-,few,CASTPRTPNEQFF,TGTGCCAGCACACCCAGGACACCTAATGAGCAGTTCTTC